A selection of T cell receptor beta chains follows, all from one sample in a study of shared clonotypes between healthy human individuals. Sequencing was performed with immunoSEQ multiplex PCR; in TCRdb, only in-frame clones are kept and a portion is missing. The data show roughly 1.4 million clones, approximately 98.5% seen once. The sample was naive CD4+ T cells sorted from blood. Receptors originate from a young man in good health. Each CDR3 is given with its conserved first and last residue. D genes are given only for firm matches. Clone size is stated in some rows and not others, as once, few, many or a class when expanded.

size | J | V | D | DNA | CDR3
NA | TRBJ2-6 | TRBV2 | NA | TGTGCCAGCAGTCCAAGGGGCCCAGGCTCTGGGGCCAACGTCCTGACTTTC | CASSPRGPGSGANVLTF
once | TRBJ2-5 | TRBV19 | NA | TGTGCCAGTAGTATAGGGTCGGGGTCGGAGACCCAGTACTTC | CASSIGSGSETQYF
NA | TRBJ2-2 | TRBV13 | NA | TGTGCCAGCAGCTTCCTACCCCTCACCGGGGAGCTGTTTTTT | CASSFLPLTGELFF
once | TRBJ2-3 | TRBV25-1 | TRBD2 | TGTGCCAGCACTGCTCCGGGACTATCGAGCACAGATACGCAGTATTTT | CASTAPGLSSTDTQYF
NA | TRBJ1-5 | TRBV2 | TRBD1 | TGTGCCAGCAGTTCCGGGACAGGGGCCGGGCAGCCCCAGCATTTT | CASSSGTGAGQPQHF
NA | TRBJ2-3 | TRBV6-6 | NA | TGTGCCAGCAGTTACTCAGCCACCACAGATACGCAGTATTTT | CASSYSATTDTQYF
NA | TRBJ2-6 | TRBV28 | TRBD2 | TGTGCCAGCACCGGGAGGGTCTCTGGGGCCAACGTCCTGACTTTC | CASTGRVSGANVLTF
NA | TRBJ2-1 | TRBV6-5 | TRBD2 | TGTGCCAGCAGCAAAACTAGCGGAGCTTACAATGAGCAGTTCTTC | CASSKTSGAYNEQFF
NA | TRBJ1-5 | TRBV6-5 | NA | TGTGCCAGCAGTTCACAGCGTAATCAGCCCCAGCATTTT | CASSSQRNQPQHF
NA | TRBJ2-7 | TRBV7-8 | NA | TGTGCCAGCAGCTTAGATTTTAGGGCCCTCGTAGCCTACGAGCAGTACTTC | CASSLDFRALVAYEQYF
NA | TRBJ1-2 | TRBV2 | NA | TGTGCCAGCAGCATCAGGGGAGACTATGGCTACACCTTC | CASSIRGDYGYTF
NA | TRBJ2-7 | TRBV10-2 | NA | TGCGCCAGCAGCAGGGATCTCTCCCACTACGAGCAGTACTTC | CASSRDLSHYEQYF
NA | TRBJ2-1 | TRBV4-3 | TRBD2 | TGCGCCAGCAGCCAAGTCCGACTAGCGGAGCCCTACAATGAGCAGTTCTTC | CASSQVRLAEPYNEQFF
NA | TRBJ2-7 | TRBV5-3 | NA | TGTGCCAGAAGCTTCGTCCACGGCGGGACAGCGTCCTACGAGCAGTACTTC | CARSFVHGGTASYEQYF
NA | TRBJ2-3 | TRBV7-3 | TRBD2 | TGTGCCAGCAGCTTGAATGCGGGAGACACAGATACGCAGTATTTT | CASSLNAGDTDTQYF
NA | TRBJ2-2 | TRBV5-6 | NA | TGTGCCAGCAGCGGCGGGACTCGGGGCGACGGGGAGCTGTTTTTT | CASSGGTRGDGELFF